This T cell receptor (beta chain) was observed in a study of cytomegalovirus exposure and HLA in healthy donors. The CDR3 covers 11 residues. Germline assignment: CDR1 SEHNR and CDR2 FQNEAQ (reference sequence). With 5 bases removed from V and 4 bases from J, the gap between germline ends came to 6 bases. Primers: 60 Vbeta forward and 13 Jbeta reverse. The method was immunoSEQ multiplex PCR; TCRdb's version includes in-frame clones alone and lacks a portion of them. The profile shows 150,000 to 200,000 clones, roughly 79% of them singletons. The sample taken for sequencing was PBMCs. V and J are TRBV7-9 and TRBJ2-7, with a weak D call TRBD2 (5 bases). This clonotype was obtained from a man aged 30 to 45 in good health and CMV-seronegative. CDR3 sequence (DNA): TGTGCCAGCAGCCCGGGGTACGAGCAGTACTTC. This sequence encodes CASSPGYEQYF.